The 12 T cell receptor beta chains presented below share a single source sample, sequenced in a study of shared clonotypes between healthy human individuals. Method: immunoSEQ multiplex PCR; TCRdb's copy keeps in-frame clones and lacks some. This sample has about 680,000 clones; around four fifths occur once, and the top ten carry around 2%. The sample consisted of memory CD4+ T cells sorted from blood. Subset indicated: CD45RA-negative fraction. The receptors shown here come from a woman in her twenties or thirties in good health.

The chain combines TRBV5-8 with TRBJ1-1; D is uncertain. The V gene's germline CDR1 is SGHTS and CDR2 YDEGEE. The CDR3 consists of 14 residues. The V end lost 4 bases, the J end lost 4 bases, and 14 bases lay between the germline ends. CDR3 protein: CASSLGRGSTEAFF. The CDR3 DNA follows: TGTGCCAGCAGCCTAGGAAGAGGGAGCACTGAAGCTTTCTTT.

In its sample, this clone was seen a few times. Other DNA sequences in the sample encode the same CDR3. Here the CDR3 reads CAVHTGGYGYTF. The CDR3 DNA sequence: TGCGCCGTGCATACAGGGGGCTATGGCTACACCTTC. The rearrangement joins TRBV5-1 to TRBJ1-2; 8 bases are a match to TRBD1. Germline loops: CDR1 SGHRS, CDR2 YFSETQ. V was pared by 10 bases and J by 4 bases, with 6 bases of the junction left unmatched. The CDR3 loop spans 12 amino acids. Complete variable domain (other parts from reference TRBV5-1 and TRBJ1-2): KAGVTQTPRYLIKTRGQQVTLSCSPISGHRSVSWYQQTPGQGLQFLFEYFSETQRNKGNFPGRFSGRQFSNSRSEMNVSTLELGDSALYLCAVHTGGYGYTFGSGTRLTVV.

This clone was counted between two and nine times. The V and J genes are TRBV2 and TRBJ1-1; TRBD1 might be the D (6 bases). The length of the CDR3 is 16 residues. Trimming took 6 bases from V and 1 from J, leaving 18 bases between them. The germline gives CDR1 SNHLY, CDR2 FYNNEI. CDR3 region: CASSPRDTLWNTEAFF. CDR3 DNA sequence: TGTGCCAGCAGCCCCCGGGACACACTATGGAACACTGAAGCTTTCTTT. Full variable domain (rest looked up from reference TRBV2 and TRBJ1-1): EPEVTQTPSHQVTQMGQEVILRCVPISNHLYFYWYRQILGQKVEFLVSFYNNEISEKSEIFDDQFSVERPDGSNFTLKIRSTKLEDSAMYFCASSPRDTLWNTEAFFGQGTRLTVV.

This clone came up many times. The CDR3 does not close with the conserved phenylalanine or tryptophan, likely indicating a read error. The chain employs TRBV28 and TRBJ1-5, with 11 bases identical to TRBD1. This CDR3 has 17 amino acids. Germline trimming cut 4 bases from V and 5 bases from J; bases unmatched to any gene: 10. CDR1 MDHEN and CDR2 SYDVKM come from the germline V gene. The CDR3 nucleotides read TGTGCCAGCAGTTCGGGACAGGGGGTCGGGCGCGATCAGCCCCAGCATTCT. It translates to CASSSGQGVGRDQPQHS.

The V and J genes are TRBV2 and TRBJ2-7; D remains ambiguous. Germline CDR1 is SNHLY and CDR2 is FYNNEI. This CDR3 region has 11 residues. The CDR3 sequence is CASSDSQRLVV. The CDR3 DNA follows: TGTGCCAGCAGTGATTCACAGCGTTTGGTTGTC.

In its sample, this clone was seen a few times. Other DNA variants within this sample encode the same CDR3. This chain uses TRBV5-1 with TRBJ2-5; 7 nucleotides agree with TRBD2. Germline CDR1 SGHRS, CDR2 YFSETQ. J lost 2 bases, V lost 1 base, and 2 bases had no gene match. The CDR3 length is 14 residues. The CDR3 bases are TGCGCCAGCAGCTTGTTGGGGGGGCAAGAGACCCAGTACTTC. Its translation is CASSLLGGQETQYF.

The genes are TRBV4-1 and TRBJ2-5, with D perhaps being TRBD1 or TRBD2 (5 bases each). The length of the CDR3 is 15 residues. The germline V gene has CDR1 MGHRA and CDR2 YSYEKL. Trimming removed 3 bases at V and 5 bases at J, with 16 bases between. The CDR3 spells CASSQTGRLRETQYF. The CDR3 DNA follows: TGCGCCAGCAGCCAGACGGGACGGCTGAGGGAGACCCAGTACTTC.

About this clone: The junction shows a germline mismatch at one end, possibly a read error. The chain employs TRBV5-1 and TRBJ1-5; D is ambiguous. This CDR3 has 13 amino acids. In germline, CDR1 is SGHRS, CDR2 YFSETQ. This chain's CDR3 is CASSLGGNRPQHF. The CDR3 nucleotides are TGCGCCAGCAGCTTGGGAGGGAATCGGCCCCAGCATTTT.

The chain joins TRBV7-2 to TRBJ1-1; a possible D gene is TRBD1 (5 bases). In germline, CDR1 is SGHTA, CDR2 FQGNSA. Trimming left V 0 bases short and J 5 bases short, with 13 bases between. The CDR3 is made up of 15 amino acids. For the CDR3, the DNA is TGTGCCAGCAGCTTAGCGGCCGGGGCACTGACTGAAGCTTTCTTT. Amino acid sequence: CASSLAAGALTEAFF.

The gene calls are TRBV11-1 and TRBJ1-4; D is ambiguous. Trimming took off 5 bases at V and 8 bases at J, with 18 bases between the two ends. The CDR3 is 15 amino acids. The germline V gene encodes CDR1 SGHAT and CDR2 FQDESV (reference sequence). CDR3 DNA sequence: TGTGCCAGCAGCGGATCACAGTCGGTACGGGAAAAACTGTTTTTT. It yields the protein CASSGSQSVREKLFF.

The V and J genes are TRBV29-1 and TRBJ1-1; 7 nucleotides align to TRBD1. With V trimmed by 5 bases and J by 3 bases, 3 bases remained unmatched. CDR3 length equals 12 residues. Germline V lookup: CDR1 SQVTM, CDR2 ANQGSEA. CDR3 sequence (DNA): TGCAGCGTTCGACAGGGATACACTGAAGCTTTCTTT. It specifies CSVRQGYTEAFF.

This chain joins TRBV5-4 and TRBJ2-1, with D hard to call. From germline, CDR1 is SGHNT and CDR2 YYREEE (reference sequence). The CDR3 has 14 amino acids. V lost 2 bases to trimming and J lost 6 bases, with 12 bases between them. The CDR3 here is CASSFDPSSNEQFF. In DNA form, the CDR3 reads TGTGCCAGCAGCTTTGACCCGAGCTCCAATGAGCAGTTCTTC.